Listed here are 28 T cell receptor beta chains from one sample, sequenced in a study of identical twins. TCRdb reprocessed the 5' RACE reads with MiXCR, giving one entry per CDR3 protein. This sample has roughly 480,000 distinct CDR3 sequences, with roughly a quarter found just once. The data were also submitted as part of a second study, on T cells expressing NK-cell markers.

Specimen: CD4+ T cells sorted from blood. The receptors were gathered from a woman aged 18-35 years in good health.

This chain joins TRBV5-6 and TRBJ2-5, with 12 positions matching TRBD2. Germline CDR1 reads SGHDT; CDR2 reads YYEEEE. The CDR3 spans 15 residues. V lost 3 bases, J lost 7 bases, and 7 bases stayed unmatched. The CDR3 bases are TGTGCCAGCAGCTCGACTAGCGGGGGATTTGGGACCCAGTACTTC. Translating gives CASSSTSGGFGTQYF.

The sample holds a few counts of this clonotype. The gene calls are TRBV9 and TRBJ2-7; weak D call: TRBD2 (5 bases). This CDR3 contains 16 residues. Germline V gene data show CDR1 as SGDLS and CDR2 as YYNGEE. V was shortened by 0 bases and J by 0 bases, with 13 bases between the two germline ends. CDR3 in amino acids: CASSVGSRVRSYEQYF. CDR3 DNA: TGTGCCAGCAGCGTAGGGTCGCGGGTGCGCTCCTACGAGCAGTACTTC. Full variable domain (remainder filled in from reference TRBV9 and TRBJ2-7): DSGVTQTPKHLITATGQRVTLRCSPRSGDLSVYWYQQSLDQGLQFLIQYYNGEERAKGNILERFSAQQFPDLHSELNLSSLELGDSALYFCASSVGSRVRSYEQYFGPGTRLTVT.

This rearrangement joins TRBV6-4 to TRBJ2-1; tentatively, D is TRBD1 (6 bases). Trimming pared 7 bases from V and 7 bases from J, leaving 14 bases between. Germline CDR1 MRHNA, CDR2 SNTAGT. The CDR3 loop spans 13 amino acids. The CDR3 here is CASNSTGWNEQFF. The CDR3 DNA sequence: TGTGCCAGCAACTCGACAGGTTGGAATGAGCAGTTCTTC.

The chain joins TRBV29-1 to TRBJ1-4; D is unresolved. The germline V and J ends were trimmed by 6 bases and 4 bases, with 18 bases remaining between them. Germline assignment: CDR1 SQVTM and CDR2 ANQGSEA. The CDR3 contains 15 residues. This chain's CDR3 is CSVLFVAGGNEKLFF. CDR3 in DNA: TGCAGCGTCCTTTTCGTAGCAGGCGGTAATGAAAAACTGTTTTTT.

There are a few counts of this clonotype. The genes are TRBV5-4 and TRBJ2-2; perhaps TRBD1 as D (7 bases). CDR1 is SGHNT, CDR2 YYREEE, per germline (reference sequence). There are 15 residues in the CDR3. The V end lost 6 bases, the J end lost 6 bases, and 18 bases lay between the germline ends. In DNA form, the CDR3 reads TGTGCCAGCACCAACAGGGGAGGAGTCGCCGGGGAGCTGTTTTTT. This sequence encodes CASTNRGGVAGELFF.

In its sample, this clonotype was seen a few times. This chain connects TRBV27 to TRBJ2-1, with D perhaps TRBD1 (5 bases). There are 15 residues in the CDR3. The germline V gene encodes CDR1 MNHEY and CDR2 SMNVEV (reference sequence). Trimming cost V 2 bases and J 4 bases, with 12 bases left between them. CDR3 DNA: TGTGCCAGCAGTTTAATGGGGCTAACTTACAATGAGCAGTTCTTC. It translates to CASSLMGLTYNEQFF.

The sample holds a few counts of this clonotype. This chain uses TRBV12-3 or TRBV12-4 with TRBJ2-4; D might be TRBD1 (5 bases). CDR3 length: 15 amino acids. V was trimmed by 3 bases and J by 7 bases, leaving 16 bases between them. The DNA of the CDR3 is TGTGCCAGCAGTTTTTTGGGTGGGGCCGGCAACATTCAGTACTTC. Translating it yields CASSFLGGAGNIQYF.

Comment on this clonotype: A read error may be the cause here, since a much bigger clone is one base away. A read error is likely, as this CDR3 ends without the conserved phenylalanine or tryptophan. The rearrangement uses TRBV3-1 and TRBJ2-7; no clear D. The germline V gene has CDR1 LGHDT and CDR2 YNNKEL (reference sequence). The V end was cut by 0 bases, the J end by 3 bases, with 6 bases between. This CDR3 is built from 13 residues. CDR3 nucleotide sequence: TGTGCCAGCAGCCAAGAATGGGGCTACGAGCAGTACCTC. This gives the protein CASSQEWGYEQYL.

This clonotype was counted ten times or more. This CDR3 is CASSSGPYNEQFF. CDR3 in DNA: TGTGCCAGCAGTTCGGGACCGTACAATGAGCAGTTCTTC. This chain links TRBV6-5 with TRBJ2-1; perhaps D is TRBD1 or TRBD2 (5 bases each). V lost 4 bases to trimming and J lost 4 bases, with 8 bases between them. The CDR3 covers 13 residues. Germline CDR1 is MNHEY and CDR2 is SVGAGI.

The chain joins TRBV4-3 to TRBJ2-6, with D hard to call. Between the trimmed V and J ends, which lost 0 bases and 1 base, there was a span of 10 bases. This CDR3 is built from 17 residues. The germline gives CDR1 LGHNA, CDR2 YSLEER. The DNA of the CDR3 is TGCGCCAGCAGCCAAGAGGGCGGACCTTCTGGGGCCAACGTCCTGACTTTC. Translated: CASSQEGGPSGANVLTF.

This clonotype was detected a few times. The V and J genes are TRBV2 and TRBJ1-3; maybe TRBD1 (5 bases). This CDR3 region has 15 residues. V lost 3 bases, J lost 0 bases, and 9 bases lay in between. CDR1 and CDR2 from the germline V gene are SNHLY and FYNNEI. The CDR3: CASSEEGLSGNTIYF. The DNA for the CDR3 is TGTGCCAGCAGTGAGGAGGGGCTCTCTGGAAACACCATATATTTT.

This clonotype was counted between two and nine times. This chain connects TRBV20-1 to TRBJ2-3; 8 nucleotides align to TRBD2. Germline CDR1 and CDR2: DFQATT and SNEGSKA (reference sequence). The V gene end was trimmed by 3 bases and the J gene end by 5 bases; junction bases not matched to a gene: 7. This CDR3 has 14 amino acids. The CDR3 sequence is CSARAGLALDTQYF. In nucleotides, the CDR3 is TGCAGTGCTAGGGCCGGACTAGCTTTAGATACGCAGTATTTT.

The V call is TRBV6-2 or TRBV6-3, the J call TRBJ2-4; possible D gene TRBD2, 5 bases. The CDR3 is made up of 15 amino acids. Trimming removed 5 bases at V and 7 bases at J, with 18 bases between. CDR1 is MNHEY, CDR2 SVGEGT, per germline. CDR3 nucleotides: TGTGCCAGCAGTCGCTTAAGCGGAGGACTGAACATTCAGTACTTC. It specifies CASSRLSGGLNIQYF.

V is TRBV6-5 and J is TRBJ2-1, with 7 bases lining up with TRBD2. J lost 4 bases, V lost 4 bases, and 4 bases had no gene match. Germline CDR1 MNHEY, CDR2 SVGAGI. The CDR3 has 14 amino acids. The CDR3 region is CASSLRGVYNEQFF. The CDR3 coding sequence is TGTGCCAGCAGTTTACGGGGGGTTTACAATGAGCAGTTCTTC.

This clonotype turned up a few times. This chain joins TRBV11-2 and TRBJ1-3; 8 nucleotides line up with TRBD1. This CDR3 has 16 amino acids. The germline gives CDR1 SGHAT, CDR2 FQNNGV. V was pared by 2 bases and J by 1 base, with 4 bases of the junction left unmatched. CDR3 nucleotides: TGTGCCAGCAGCTTAACCAGGGGGCAGTCTGGAAACACCATATATTTT. Translated: CASSLTRGQSGNTIYF.

V gene TRBV11-2 combines with J gene TRBJ2-7; 9 nucleotides align to TRBD2. Germline V lookup: CDR1 SGHAT, CDR2 FQNNGV. There are 15 residues in the CDR3. Trimming removed 5 bases from V and 5 bases from J; junction bases left unmatched: 10. The CDR3 is CASSPRTSEANEQYF. CDR3 coding DNA: TGTGCCAGCAGCCCCCGGACTAGCGAAGCTAACGAGCAGTACTTC.

The chain joins TRBV18 to TRBJ2-2; D is unresolved. CDR1 KGHSH and CDR2 LQKENI come from the germline V gene. V was pared by 0 bases and J by 3 bases, with 8 bases between. The CDR3 extends over 15 amino acids. CDR3: CASSPPSLDTGELFF. Here the CDR3 DNA reads TGTGCCAGCTCACCACCATCCCTGGACACCGGGGAGCTGTTTTTT.

This clonotype was found a few times. The rearrangement uses TRBV5-1 and TRBJ2-3, with TRBD2 matching over 10 bases. Germline CDR1 and CDR2: SGHRS and YFSETQ. V trimming: 0 bases; J trimming: 3 bases; junction bases outside the gene matches: 1. The CDR3 loop spans 15 amino acids. CDR3 sequence: CASSLASGRTDTQYF. The CDR3 DNA is TGCGCCAGCAGCTTGGCTAGCGGGAGAACAGATACGCAGTATTTT.

The chain is built from TRBV4-1 and TRBJ2-4; D gene ambiguous. CDR3 size: 14 residues. Germline V gene sequence: CDR1 MGHRA, CDR2 YSYEKL. V shed 0 bases and J shed 0 bases, with 3 bases lying between them. Written as DNA, the CDR3 is TGCGCCAGCAGCCAAGAGGTAGCCAAAAACATTCAGTACTTC. It yields the protein CASSQEVAKNIQYF.

The table lists this clonotype with a few counts. The chain recombines TRBV20-1 with TRBJ1-1; TRBD1 aligns across 7 bases. The CDR3 length is 14 residues. Trimming at V came to 2 bases and at J to 6 bases, leaving 9 bases not matched to a gene. Germline CDR1 DFQATT, CDR2 SNEGSKA (reference sequence). DNA of the CDR3: TGCAGTGCTAGACTCCGGGGAGGGGGCGCTGAAGCTTTCTTT. Amino acids: CSARLRGGGAEAFF.

This chain uses TRBV12-3 or TRBV12-4 with TRBJ2-3; TRBD1 or TRBD2 may be the D gene (6 bases each). This CDR3 comprises 14 residues. Trimming took 6 bases from V and 5 from J, leaving 15 bases between them. CDR3 bases: TGTGCCAGCAGGATAGAAGGGGGGCGAGATACGCAGTATTTT. Protein: CASRIEGGRDTQYF.

CDR3 amino acids: CASSVARVFTDTQYF. In nucleotides, the CDR3 is TGTGCCAGCAGCGTCGCAAGGGTCTTCACAGATACGCAGTATTTT. The V call is TRBV9, the J call TRBJ2-3; no clear D gene. Trimming cost V 2 bases and J 2 bases, with 12 bases left between them. CDR1 and CDR2 (germline): SGDLS, YYNGEE. The CDR3 covers 15 residues.

The rearrangement joins TRBV7-9 to TRBJ2-2; a possible D gene is TRBD1 (5 bases). Trimming shortened V by 7 bases and J by 6 bases, and 15 bases separated the two germline ends. The CDR3 has 14 amino acids. Germline CDR1 reads SEHNR; CDR2 reads FQNEAQ (reference sequence). This CDR3 reads CASKSQGDAGELFF. DNA for the CDR3: TGTGCCAGCAAATCCCAAGGGGATGCCGGGGAGCTGTTTTTT.

The V call is TRBV20-1, the J call TRBJ2-1; D may be TRBD2 (5 bases). Germline V CDR1 and CDR2: DFQATT, SNEGSKA (reference sequence). V was cut by 6 bases and J by 8 bases, with 17 bases left in between. The CDR3 totals 13 residues. The CDR3 nucleotides are TGCAGTGCCCCTAGCAGCCCATTGGATGAGCAGTTCTTC. Protein: CSAPSSPLDEQFF.

The chain uses TRBV27 and TRBJ2-7, with D hard to call. V lost 5 bases to trimming and J lost 1 base, with 15 bases between them. The CDR3 contains 15 residues. Germline V gene lookup returns CDR1 MNHEY and CDR2 SMNVEV (reference sequence). As DNA, the CDR3 is TGTGCCAGCAGTACCCCTCAGAGAGGATCCTACGAGCAGTACTTC. Translation gives CASSTPQRGSYEQYF.

The J gene is TRBJ2-1, the V gene TRBV20-1, with a tentative D call TRBD1 (5 bases). Trimming stripped 5 bases from V and 7 bases from J, with 9 bases between. The CDR3 contains 11 residues. Germline values: CDR1 DFQATT, CDR2 SNEGSKA (reference sequence). The chain's CDR3 is CSARGANEQFF. In DNA, the CDR3 is TGCAGTGCTCGTGGGGCAAATGAGCAGTTCTTC.

This clonotype appeared many times. This chain joins TRBV20-1 and TRBJ2-3; tentatively, D is TRBD2 (6 bases). Germline values: CDR1 DFQATT, CDR2 SNEGSKA (reference sequence). The CDR3 has 12 residues. Trimming stripped 6 bases from V and 7 bases from J, with 14 bases between. In DNA, the CDR3 is TGCAGTGCGGGGGGTAGCCCTAATACGCAGTATTTT. Protein product: CSAGGSPNTQYF.

This clonotype was seen only a few times. This rearrangement joins TRBV15 to TRBJ2-3, with D unresolved. Trimming left V 4 bases short and J 2 bases short, with 10 bases between. CDR1 LNHNV and CDR2 YYDKDF come from the germline V gene (reference sequence). This CDR3 is built from 14 residues. The CDR3 DNA sequence: TGTGCCACCAGCAATTTTATTTCCACAGATACGCAGTATTTT. Amino acid sequence: CATSNFISTDTQYF. Full variable domain (missing parts from reference TRBV15 and TRBJ2-3): DAMVIQNPRYQVTQFGKPVTLSCSQTLNHNVMYWYQQKSSQAPKLLFHYYDKDFNNEADTPDNFQSRRPNTSFCFLDIRSPGLGDTAMYLCATSNFISTDTQYFGPGTRLTVL.